This T cell receptor (beta chain) was sequenced during a study of T cell responses to AZD1222 COVID-19 vaccine. Produced via immunoSEQ multiplex PCR; TCRdb's table is partial and in-frame only. The repertoire consists of approximately 190,000 clones, with approximately 91% occurring once and the leading ten covering approximately 0.98%. Overall study findings and caveats: Spike-spanning, vaccine-associated CD4 TCRs were dominant at 160-218 and 743-854. Seropositive at baseline were only 5 or 6 AZD1222 recipients. When two AZD1222 doses had been given, Spike-specific TCR breadth and depth rose. Sampled repertoires all dated from after the peak T cell response.

A word on this clone: Antigen unknown.

The CDR3 runs to 14 residues. Germline V gene lookup returns CDR1 MNHNY and CDR2 SVGAGI (reference sequence). With 0 bases removed from V and 5 bases from J, the gap between germline ends came to 10 bases. This chain links TRBV6-6 with TRBJ1-2; D perhaps matches TRBD1 (5 bases). The specimen comprised peripheral blood, sampled on day 0 of AZD1222 vaccination. This receptor was taken from an adult in good health. The CDR3 loop reads CASSYSQGSYGYTF. The CDR3 DNA is TGTGCCAGCAGTTACTCGCAGGGCTCGTATGGCTACACCTTC.